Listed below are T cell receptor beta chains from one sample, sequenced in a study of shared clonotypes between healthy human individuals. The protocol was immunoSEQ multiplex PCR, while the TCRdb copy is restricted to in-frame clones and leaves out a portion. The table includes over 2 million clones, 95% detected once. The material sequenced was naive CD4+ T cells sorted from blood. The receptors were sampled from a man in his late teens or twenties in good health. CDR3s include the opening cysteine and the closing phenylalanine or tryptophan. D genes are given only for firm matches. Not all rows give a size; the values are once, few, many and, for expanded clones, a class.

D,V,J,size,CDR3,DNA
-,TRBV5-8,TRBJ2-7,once,CASSPSPGSTYEQYF,TGTGCCAGCAGCCCCTCCCCTGGCAGTACCTACGAGCAGTACTTC
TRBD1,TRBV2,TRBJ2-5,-,CASSRRQGWETQYF,TGTGCCAGCAGTAGGAGACAGGGTTGGGAGACCCAGTACTTC
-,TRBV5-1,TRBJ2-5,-,CASSLAVVAETQYF,TGCGCCAGCAGCTTGGCCGTTGTAGCGGAGACCCAGTACTTC
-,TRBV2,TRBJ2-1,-,CAGSGTLYNEQFF,TGTGCCGGTTCCGGGACACTCTACAATGAGCAGTTCTTC
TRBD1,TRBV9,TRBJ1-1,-,CASSVGQGLNTEAFF,TGTGCCAGCAGCGTAGGACAGGGGTTGAACACTGAAGCTTTCTTT
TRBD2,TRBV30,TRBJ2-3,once,CAWGSSGRSTDTQYF,TGTGCCTGGGGTTCTAGCGGGAGAAGCACAGATACGCAGTATTTT
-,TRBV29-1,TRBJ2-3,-,CSVEGLRSITDTQYF,TGCAGCGTTGAGGGCCTCCGGTCGATAACAGATACGCAGTATTTT
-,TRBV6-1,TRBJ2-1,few,CASSEFLLAGRFF,TGTGCCAGCAGTGAGTTTCTCCTGGCAGGGAGGTTCTTC
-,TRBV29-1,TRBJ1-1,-,CSVRRGEAFF,TGCAGCGTCCGAAGGGGTGAAGCTTTCTTT
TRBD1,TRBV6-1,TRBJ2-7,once,CASSQTAGGAEQYF,TGTGCCAGCAGTCAAACTGCAGGGGGCGCTGAGCAGTACTTC
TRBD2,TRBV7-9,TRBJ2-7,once,CASSGIGGVPYEQYF,TGTGCCAGCAGCGGTATCGGGGGGGTACCCTACGAGCAGTACTTC
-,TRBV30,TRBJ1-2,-,CAWSLQVNYGYTF,TGTGCCTGGAGTCTCCAAGTTAACTATGGCTACACCTTC
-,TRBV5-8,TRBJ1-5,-,CASSPRVGAGQPQHF,TGTGCCAGCAGCCCACGAGTGGGAGCAGGACAGCCCCAGCATTTT
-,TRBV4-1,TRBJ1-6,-,CASSQTNSPLHF,TGCGCCAGCAGCCAAACGAATTCACCCCTCCACTTT
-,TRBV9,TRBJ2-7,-,CASSVGEPGLNEQYF,TGTGCCAGCAGCGTAGGCGAACCGGGACTCAACGAGCAGTACTTC
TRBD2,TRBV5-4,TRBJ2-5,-,CASSHGLAGGQETQYF,TGTGCCAGCAGCCACGGACTAGCGGGGGGCCAAGAGACCCAGTACTTC
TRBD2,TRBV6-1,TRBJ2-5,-,CASSGERLAGYQETQYF,TGTGCCAGCAGTGGCGAAAGACTAGCGGGATATCAAGAGACCCAGTACTTC
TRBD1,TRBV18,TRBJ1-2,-,CASSPVAGGLNGYTF,TGTGCCAGCTCACCAGTGGCAGGGGGCCTAAACGGCTACACCTTC
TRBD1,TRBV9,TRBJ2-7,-,CASSVGDRLNEQYF,TGTGCCAGCAGCGTAGGGGACAGGCTCAACGAGCAGTACTTC
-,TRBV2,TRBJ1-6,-,CASSPSQFGYGTRTPLHF,TGTGCCAGCAGCCCTTCTCAGTTTGGGTACGGTACTCGGACACCCCTCCACTTT
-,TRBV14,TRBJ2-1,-,CASSQDFASDEQFF,TGTGCCAGCAGCCAAGACTTCGCTAGCGATGAGCAGTTCTTC
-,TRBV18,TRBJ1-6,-,CASSPKGDNSPLHF,TGTGCCAGCTCACCAAAGGGAGATAATTCACCCCTCCACTTT
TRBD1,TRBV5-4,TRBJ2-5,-,CASSFQTGVQETQYF,TGTGCCAGCAGCTTCCAGACAGGGGTGCAAGAGACCCAGTACTTC
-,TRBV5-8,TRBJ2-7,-,CASPLSDWEQYF,TGTGCCAGCCCCCTTTCTGATTGGGAGCAGTACTTC
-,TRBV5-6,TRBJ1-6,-,CASSPTKGGSYNSPLHF,TGTGCCAGCAGCCCAACAAAGGGGGGCTCCTATAATTCACCCCTCCACTTT
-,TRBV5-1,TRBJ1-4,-,CASRRATGATNEKLFF,TGCGCCAGCCGACGAGCTACAGGTGCTACTAATGAAAAACTGTTTTTT
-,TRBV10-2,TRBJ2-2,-,CASSVADNTGELFF,TGCGCCAGCAGTGTTGCAGACAACACCGGGGAGCTGTTTTTT
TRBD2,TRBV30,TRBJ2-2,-,CAYRGANTGELFF,TGTGCCTACCGGGGGGCGAACACCGGGGAGCTGTTTTTT
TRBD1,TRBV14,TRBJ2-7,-,CASSVGGGEQYF,TGTGCCAGCAGTGTAGGGGGCGGCGAGCAGTACTTC
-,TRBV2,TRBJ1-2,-,CASSGTVDYGYTF,TGTGCCAGCAGTGGGACAGTCGACTATGGCTACACCTTC
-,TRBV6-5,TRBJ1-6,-,CASSRGPNSPLHF,TGTGCCAGCTCTCGGGGGCCTAATTCACCCCTCCACTTT